The rows below give T cell receptor beta chains drawn from one sample of a study of cytomegalovirus exposure and HLA in healthy donors. Method: immunoSEQ multiplex PCR; TCRdb's copy keeps in-frame clones and lacks some. The table lists around 140,000 clones, under 75% of them singletons, with 2% to 3% in the top ten. Material for sequencing was PBMCs. The receptors were sampled from a woman aged 35 to 49 in good health and CMV-seronegative. CDR3s leave out the opening cysteine and the closing phenylalanine or tryptophan. Clone size is given for some rows only: seen once, a few or many times, or a class if the clone is expanded.

V gene	clone size	CDR3 protein
TRBV11-2	few	ASSDGYRVSGNTIY
TRBV25-1	-	ASTGAPANTEAF
TRBV27	few	ASRSVGGFYNEQF
TRBV2	-	ASSPDRGRNEQF
TRBV5-1	-	ASSGLGNEQF
TRBV2	-	ASSEPGQGRGAF
TRBV4-2	-	ASSQDPTGTSPKADTQY
TRBV7-9	-	SSSLDSYEQY
TRBV11-2	-	ASSWQGVRRYGYT
TRBV4-1	-	ASSQGPASGAYNEQF
TRBV4-2	once	ASSWGGTLSGELF
TRBV4-1	-	ASSQDLDRGRSDYGYT
TRBV7-3	-	ASSLTVRGTEAF
TRBV13	-	ASSRRPKDRANVLT
TRBV7-9	-	ASSLQGGLNTEAF
TRBV4-2	few	ASSQDPLRQTYEQY
TRBV5-1	-	ASSPSTGGQPQH
TRBV5-6	-	ASDRRGRSDYGYT
TRBV6-1	-	ASSPRGGDGYT
TRBV6-6	-	ASSLVQGRETQY
TRBV27	-	ASSFTGSTGELF
TRBV5-1	-	ASSSGVKLF
TRBV4-1	-	ASSQDGRGAAF
TRBV6-5	-	ATSREAPTYEQY
TRBV4-1	-	ASSHRGQGGDYGYT
TRBV27	few	ASSSRQGAYEQY
TRBV2	few	AGSTGTVSGNTIY
TRBV30	-	AWSTRGITGNTIY
TRBV19	-	ASMSLEIYGYT
TRBV19	-	ASSPRDKAETQY
TRBV28	-	ASSPTGTGGTDTQY
TRBV30	-	AWSVEEGKLF
TRBV10-1	-	ASSNGGLNTGELF
TRBV7-9	-	ASSIRQGGGTEAF
TRBV2	-	ASSNLGLESYEQY
TRBV7-6	-	ASSLWLAGSTDTQY
TRBV6-1	-	ASSVSGTANSGNTIY
TRBV4-3	-	ASSQDIRTAKAQPQH
TRBV21-1	once	ASSSFGGTSAQPQH
TRBV7-7	few	ASSLTGAGNNEQF
TRBV5-4	few	ASSLGGLSGNTIY
TRBV9	-	ASSPLAFNYEQY
TRBV5-4	-	ASSLEAGVSEQY
TRBV6-5	-	ASTRTGEAGNTIY
TRBV10-2	-	ASSESGAKGGYT
TRBV4-1	-	ASSLLVGGQETQY
TRBV5-6	-	ASSLGGGGSPLH
TRBV27	-	ASSFSGGEKIYEQY
TRBV30	few	AWKRPPGQGGNYGYT
TRBV4-3	-	ASSQDRTGLGYEQY
TRBV5-5	-	ASSLEQGGVTNEKLF